This T cell receptor (beta chain) derives from a study of response to subunit inactivated influenza vaccine. General study results and limits: Authors suggested each seasonal flu vaccination may recruit only limited numbers of new T cells.

TCRdb analysed the RT-PCR reads with MiXCR anew, one entry per CDR3 protein. The profile shows 500,000 to 600,000 distinct CDR3 sequences, about 12% of them singletons. This clonotype was found a few times. Its specificity is not known. The clonotype originates from a man between 45 and 60 years old who received an inactivated influenza vaccine. The sequences come from PBMCs from blood, collected on the day of vaccination.

CDR3 loop: CASSFDRTWDTQYF. The DNA for the CDR3 is TGTGCCAGCAGCTTCGACAGGACCTGGGATACGCAGTATTTT. The rearrangement joins TRBV7-2 to TRBJ2-3, with D perhaps TRBD1 (6 bases). Trimming removed 3 bases at V and 6 bases at J, with 13 bases between. The CDR3 is made up of 14 amino acids. Germline V gene lookup returns CDR1 SGHTA and CDR2 FQGNSA. The full variable domain, completed using reference TRBV7-2 and TRBJ2-3, is GAGVSQSPSNKVTEKGKDVELRCDPISGHTALYWYRQSLGQGLEFLIYFQGNSAPDKSGLPSDRFSAERTGGSVSTLTIQRTQQEDSAVYLCASSFDRTWDTQYFGPGTRLTVL.